These 25 T cell receptor beta chains came from one sample sequenced in a study of blood T cell repertoires in COVID-19. The data were produced by immunoSEQ multiplex PCR, yet TCRdb's version contains in-frame clones alone and is incomplete. There are about 270,000 clones in the sample; approximately 86% occur only once, and roughly 9.8% lies in the top ten. The sample taken for sequencing was peripheral blood. All receptors derive from a middle-aged man who had recovered from COVID-19.

The J gene is TRBJ2-1, the V gene TRBV24-1, with a weak D call TRBD1 (6 bases). In germline, CDR1 is KGHDR, CDR2 SFDVKD. The CDR3 consists of 15 residues. V lost 3 bases and J lost 5, with 13 bases in between. CDR3 DNA sequence: TGTGCCACCAGTGATGGGCCAGGGGCGGACAATGAGCAGTTCTTC. It specifies CATSDGPGADNEQFF.

The chain employs TRBV5-4 and TRBJ2-3; maybe TRBD1 (7 bases). The CDR3 is 15 amino acids. The V gene lost 1 base and the J gene lost 6 bases, with 15 bases spanning the gap. Germline-derived CDR1 and CDR2 are SGHNT and YYREEE (reference sequence). The CDR3 nucleotides are TGTGCCAGCAGCTTGCCGCCAGGGGGAGGTGATACGCAGTATTTT. Translated, it gives CASSLPPGGGDTQYF.

The rearrangement joins TRBV12-3 or TRBV12-4 to TRBJ2-1; 9 bases are shared with TRBD2. This CDR3 region has 11 residues. With 3 bases clipped from V and 14 bases from J, the junction kept 2 bases outside the gene matches. The CDR3 region has the DNA TGTGCCAGCAGTTTGGAGCGGGAGGAGTTCTTC. As protein: CASSLEREEFF.

The V gene is TRBV18, the J gene TRBJ1-5, with D perhaps TRBD1 (6 bases). The CDR3 runs to 16 residues. With 2 bases removed from V and 7 bases from J, the gap between germline ends came to 18 bases. Looked up from germline, CDR1 is KGHSH and CDR2 is LQKENI. As DNA, the CDR3 is TGTGCCAGCTCACCAAATCGAGGGGGAAGTCGGCAGCCCCAGCATTTT. Translated: CASSPNRGGSRQPQHF.

The CDR3 protein is CASSSLRLAATYEQYF. CDR3 bases: TGTGCCAGCAGTAGTCTCCGACTAGCGGCTACCTACGAGCAGTACTTC. V usage is TRBV6-2 or TRBV6-3 and J usage is TRBJ2-7, with 9 bases lining up with TRBD2. Germline values: CDR1 MNHEY, CDR2 SVGEGT. The V gene end was trimmed by 5 bases and the J gene end by 2 bases; junction bases not matched to a gene: 10. The CDR3 loop spans 16 amino acids.

The chain uses TRBV5-4 and TRBJ2-1; TRBD1 aligns across 8 bases. CDR3 length: 15 amino acids. Germline V gives CDR1 SGHNT, CDR2 YYREEE (reference sequence). V lost 0 bases and J lost 4; bases outside the gene matches: 3. The DNA of the CDR3 is TGTGCCAGCAGCTTGGTAGGGACAGGTTACAATGAGCAGTTCTTC. Encoded protein: CASSLVGTGYNEQFF.

J is TRBJ2-7 and V is TRBV20-1; 7 bases align to TRBD2. V lost 3 bases and J lost 3; bases outside the gene matches: 11. The CDR3 runs 15 residues. Germline V lookup: CDR1 DFQATT, CDR2 SNEGSKA (reference sequence). In DNA, the CDR3 is TGCAGTGCTAGTAGGTTTGCGGGGGTGAGCTACGAGCAGTACTTC. Its protein product is CSASRFAGVSYEQYF.

The chain employs TRBV4-3 and TRBJ1-1; tentative D call: TRBD1 (5 bases). The CDR3 is 15 amino acids. From germline, CDR1 is LGHNA and CDR2 YSLEER. V lost 1 base, J lost 1 base, and 10 bases lay in between. The CDR3 sequence: CASSQAVGQNTEAFF. In DNA, the CDR3 is TGCGCCAGCAGCCAAGCGGTAGGACAGAACACTGAAGCTTTCTTT.

The CDR3 nucleotides are TGTGCCAGCAGCTGGGGACTAGCGGAGCAGAATGAGCAGTTCTTC. Translated: CASSWGLAEQNEQFF. The chain joins TRBV11-2 to TRBJ2-1; 11 nucleotides line up with TRBD2. With 4 bases clipped from V and 7 bases from J, the junction kept 6 bases outside the gene matches. Germline V CDR1 and CDR2: SGHAT, FQNNGV. This CDR3 region has 15 residues.

The chain carries TRBV7-2 and TRBJ2-3; a possible D gene is TRBD2 (6 bases). The CDR3 sequence is 13 residues long. CDR1 is SGHTA, CDR2 FQGNSA, per germline. V dropped 1 base and J dropped 6 bases, with 8 bases sitting between them. CDR3 protein: CASSLVGGDTQYF. CDR3 in DNA: TGTGCCAGCAGCTTAGTTGGGGGGGATACGCAGTATTTT.

This sequence joins TRBV7-7 and TRBJ1-2; 8 bases fit TRBD1. The V gene end was trimmed by 5 bases and the J gene end by 5 bases; junction bases not matched to a gene: 4. The germline V gene encodes CDR1 SSHAT and CDR2 FNYEAQ (reference sequence). The CDR3 sequence is 13 residues long. Here the CDR3 DNA reads TGTGCCAGCAGCCCAGGACAGGGATATGGCTACACCTTC. Protein: CASSPGQGYGYTF.

This clone was seen only once. The chain recombines TRBV4-3 with TRBJ2-7, with D possibly being TRBD2 (6 bases). Trimming took 1 base from V and 3 from J, leaving 13 bases between them. The CDR3 sequence is 15 residues long. Germline CDR1 reads LGHNA; CDR2 reads YSLEER. CDR3 loop: CASSQAGGANYEQYF. DNA for the CDR3: TGCGCCAGCAGCCAAGCGGGCGGGGCCAACTACGAGCAGTACTTC.

The chain recombines TRBV5-6 with TRBJ2-7; D perhaps matches TRBD1 (7 bases). Germline V gene data show CDR1 as SGHDT and CDR2 as YYEEEE. The CDR3 has 13 amino acids. V shed 1 base and J shed 5 bases, with 10 bases lying between them. The CDR3 region has the DNA TGTGCCAGCAGCTTGTCAGGGGGGCACGAGCAGTACTTC. It translates to CASSLSGGHEQYF.

The genes are TRBV2 and TRBJ2-1; a weak D match, TRBD2 (5 bases). Per the germline V gene, CDR1 is SNHLY and CDR2 is FYNNEI. The CDR3 sequence is 15 residues long. Trimming cost V 7 bases and J 1 base, with 14 bases left between them. The CDR3 is CASNPGVSSYNEQFF. DNA for the CDR3: TGTGCCAGCAATCCCGGGGTTTCATCCTACAATGAGCAGTTCTTC.

The V call is TRBV18, the J call TRBJ2-2; no clear D gene. Germline CDR1 is KGHSH and CDR2 is LQKENI. The germline V and J ends were trimmed by 3 bases and 5 bases, with 7 bases remaining between them. This CDR3 contains 13 residues. CDR3 amino acids: CASSPSQTGELFF. CDR3 nucleotide sequence: TGTGCCAGCTCACCCTCGCAGACCGGGGAGCTGTTTTTT.

The V call is TRBV28, the J call TRBJ2-1; 8 bases fit TRBD1. The V segment lost 7 bases and the J segment 3 bases; nucleotides outside the gene matches: 11. The germline V gene encodes CDR1 MDHEN and CDR2 SYDVKM. There are 16 residues in the CDR3. CDR3 residues: CASTLLGQGHYNEQFF. The CDR3 DNA sequence: TGTGCCAGCACCCTCCTCGGACAGGGCCACTACAATGAGCAGTTCTTC.

CDR3 DNA sequence: TGTGCCAGCAGCTTAGGGCAGGGCTATGGCTACACCTTC. It translates to CASSLGQGYGYTF. The V call is TRBV7-3, the J call TRBJ1-2; D is perhaps TRBD1 (5 bases). V lost 2 bases and J lost 4, with 8 bases in between. This CDR3 is built from 13 residues. CDR1 and CDR2 (germline): SGHTA, FQGTGA.

V gene TRBV5-8 combines with J gene TRBJ2-7; 10 nucleotides align to TRBD1. This CDR3 is built from 15 residues. CDR1 is SGHTS and CDR2 is YDEGEE in the germline V gene. J was trimmed by 5 bases and V by 1 base; bases with no gene match: 6. The CDR3 coding sequence is TGTGCCAGCAGCTTGCGTCGGACAGGGGGTAACGAGCAGTACTTC. Its protein product is CASSLRRTGGNEQYF.

The chain recombines TRBV5-4 with TRBJ2-3; D unclear. Germline CDR1 and CDR2: SGHNT and YYREEE (reference sequence). This CDR3 has 17 residues. V lost 4 bases, J lost 0 bases, and 18 bases lay in between. The chain's CDR3 is CASSRSLEIVSTDTQYF. For the CDR3, the DNA is TGTGCCAGCAGCCGGAGTTTGGAGATAGTTAGCACAGATACGCAGTATTTT.

This clone was recorded once. The chain carries TRBV7-6 and TRBJ2-5; 11 nucleotides match TRBD2. The J segment lost 5 bases and the V segment lost 4 bases, leaving 12 bases of the junction unmatched. CDR1 SGHVS and CDR2 FNYEAQ come from the germline V gene. There are 17 residues in the CDR3. The CDR3 DNA reads as TGTGCCAGCAGCTCGGGGCTTCTAGCGGGAGGTGGGGAGACCCAGTACTTC. Translation gives CASSSGLLAGGGETQYF.

This sequence joins TRBV5-1 and TRBJ2-7; the D gene is possibly TRBD2 (5 bases). Germline-derived CDR1 and CDR2 are SGHRS and YFSETQ. The CDR3 spans 13 residues. V gave up 2 bases and J gave up 7 bases, with 13 bases separating them. The CDR3 DNA follows: TGCGCCAGCAGCTTCCTTGGATCGGGGGAGCAGTACTTC. Translation: CASSFLGSGEQYF.

The chain employs TRBV6-5 and TRBJ1-3; TRBD1 aligns across 7 bases. Germline-derived CDR1 and CDR2 are MNHEY and SVGAGI. There are 13 residues in the CDR3. The V segment lost 6 bases and the J segment 3 bases; nucleotides outside the gene matches: 2. For the CDR3, the DNA is TGTGCCAGCAGGTACAGGGGTGGAAACACCATATATTTT. This sequence encodes CASRYRGGNTIYF.

The rearrangement links TRBV19 to TRBJ2-3; 7 nucleotides agree with TRBD2. V was pared by 3 bases and J by 1 base, with 13 bases of the junction left unmatched. The CDR3 has 18 amino acids. Germline assignment: CDR1 LNHDA and CDR2 SQIVND (reference sequence). The CDR3 coding sequence is TGTGCCAGTAGTATTATCTCCGGGGGGTCTCCAGGCACAGATACGCAGTATTTT. It specifies CASSIISGGSPGTDTQYF. Full variable domain (rest looked up from reference TRBV19 and TRBJ2-3): DGGITQSPKYLFRKEGQNVTLSCEQNLNHDAMYWYRQDPGQGLRLIYYSQIVNDFQKGDIAEGYSVSREKKESFPLTVTSAQKNPTAFYLCASSIISGGSPGTDTQYFGPGTRLTVL.

The V call is TRBV11-2, the J call TRBJ2-1; 10 bases are a match to TRBD2. Germline V CDR1 and CDR2: SGHAT, FQNNGV. This CDR3 is built from 18 residues. J lost 0 bases, V lost 2 bases, and 7 bases had no gene match. The CDR3 spells CASSLRLAGVSSYNEQFF. The CDR3, as DNA: TGTGCCAGCAGCTTACGACTAGCGGGCGTGAGCTCCTACAATGAGCAGTTCTTC.

The chain combines TRBV7-7 with TRBJ2-3; tentative D call: TRBD2 (5 bases). The CDR3 extends over 15 amino acids. Germline CDR1 is SSHAT and CDR2 is FNYEAQ (reference sequence). V shed 5 bases and J shed 2 bases, with 14 bases lying between them. CDR3 sequence (DNA): TGTGCCAGCAGCCTCGGACTGCATGTCACAGATACGCAGTATTTT. Translated: CASSLGLHVTDTQYF.